One and the same sample provided the 29 T cell receptor beta chains below, sequenced in a study of T cell changes during pregnancy in multiple sclerosis. Assay used: immunoSEQ multiplex PCR; TCRdb lists only in-frame clones, some missing. The sample includes 30,000 to 40,000 clones, about 91% of them seen just once. Sequencing used CD8+ T cells from peripheral blood mononuclear cells, obtained in the second trimester of pregnancy. The source is a female donor with multiple sclerosis, enrolled in a pregnancy study.

V gene TRBV6-5 combines with J gene TRBJ2-1; D is perhaps TRBD2 (6 bases). Per the germline V gene, CDR1 is MNHEY and CDR2 is SVGAGI. This CDR3 is 15 amino acids long. V dropped 0 bases and J dropped 3 bases, with 9 bases sitting between them. The CDR3 loop reads CASSYSMTSYNEQFF. DNA for the CDR3: TGTGCCAGCAGTTACTCCATGACTAGCTACAATGAGCAGTTCTTC.

This clone was observed at least ten times. For the CDR3, the DNA is TGTGCCAGCAGCCAAGATGAAGGACAAGGAAGCAATGAGCAGTTCTTC. Protein: CASSQDEGQGSNEQFF. The chain uses TRBV4-2 and TRBJ2-1; a possible D gene is TRBD1 (5 bases). The CDR3 loop spans 16 amino acids. V lost 0 bases, J lost 6 bases, and 15 bases lay in between. Germline lookup yields CDR1 LGHNA and CDR2 YNFKEQ.

V is TRBV7-2 and J is TRBJ2-3, with D perhaps matching TRBD1 (6 bases). The CDR3 runs 18 residues. CDR1 is SGHTA and CDR2 is FQGNSA in the germline V gene. Between the trimmed V and J ends, which lost 2 bases and 0 bases, there was a span of 18 bases. CDR3 amino acids: CASSLPVRQDRSTDTQYF. The CDR3 DNA follows: TGTGCCAGCAGCTTACCAGTCCGCCAGGACAGAAGCACAGATACGCAGTATTTT.

The rearrangement uses TRBV4-2 and TRBJ2-7, with 8 nucleotides matching TRBD1. V was clipped by 4 bases and J by 0 bases; unmatched bases: 5. The CDR3 runs 15 residues. From germline, CDR1 is LGHNA and CDR2 YNFKEQ. CDR3 sequence: CASSPRTGSSYEQYF. The CDR3 nucleotides read TGTGCCAGCAGCCCTCGGACAGGGAGCTCCTACGAGCAGTACTTC.

This clone was detected only a few times. The V gene is TRBV6-6, the J gene TRBJ1-2; 8 nucleotides line up with TRBD1. Germline CDR1 MNHNY, CDR2 SVGAGI (reference sequence). V lost 3 bases and J lost 7; bases outside the gene matches: 10. The CDR3 sequence is 15 residues long. For the CDR3, the DNA is TGTGCCAGCAGTTATATAGGACAGGGATTAGGTGGCTACACCTTC. This encodes CASSYIGQGLGGYTF.

The V call is TRBV15, the J call TRBJ2-5, with unresolved D. The CDR3 runs to 16 residues. Germline V CDR1 and CDR2: LNHNV, YYDKDF (reference sequence). The V and J ends lost 1 base and 3 bases respectively, with 15 bases between them. In DNA form, the CDR3 reads TGTGCCACCAGCAGAGCCCCAGGCGATGATAAAGAGACCCAGTACTTC. As protein: CATSRAPGDDKETQYF.

The chain is built from TRBV7-2 and TRBJ1-1; tentative D call: TRBD1 (6 bases). The germline CDR1 and CDR2 sequences are SGHTA and FQGNSA. With 5 bases removed from V and 3 bases from J, the gap between germline ends came to 13 bases. The CDR3 consists of 14 residues. The DNA for the CDR3 is TGTGCCAGCAGCCCACAGGGCGGCGACACTGAAGCTTTCTTT. Encoded protein: CASSPQGGDTEAFF.

CDR3 region: CASSRTFYGYTF. The CDR3 coding sequence is TGTGCCAGTAGTAGGACTTTCTATGGCTACACCTTC. The V and J genes are TRBV19 and TRBJ1-2; D gene uncertain. Germline V gene lookup returns CDR1 LNHDA and CDR2 SQIVND (reference sequence). The CDR3 runs 12 residues. Trimming left V 4 bases short and J 4 bases short, with 7 bases between.

This sequence joins TRBV25-1 and TRBJ2-5; weak D call: TRBD2 (6 bases). The germline V and J ends were trimmed by 3 bases and 2 bases, with 16 bases remaining between them. CDR1 is MGHDK and CDR2 is SYGVNS in the germline V gene. The CDR3 sequence is 16 residues long. Here the CDR3 DNA reads TGTGCCAGCAGTGACCCGTTTCGTGGAGGGCAAGAGACCCAGTACTTC. Translation: CASSDPFRGGQETQYF.

V and J are TRBV9 and TRBJ2-5; D might be TRBD2 (6 bases). Trimming took 1 base from V and 4 from J, leaving 14 bases between them. From germline, CDR1 is SGDLS and CDR2 YYNGEE. This CDR3 contains 15 residues. The CDR3 DNA follows: TGTGCCAGCAGCGTATTCTCCGGGAGTAGAGAGACCCAGTACTTC. Residues: CASSVFSGSRETQYF.

The chain recombines TRBV6-1 with TRBJ1-2, with unresolved D. This CDR3 is built from 14 residues. Germline loops: CDR1 MNHNS, CDR2 SASEGT. The V end lost 0 bases, the J end lost 7 bases, and 12 bases lay between the germline ends. The CDR3 DNA reads TGTGCCAGCAGTGAAGCGAGATCTCAATTTGGCTACACCTTC. This sequence encodes CASSEARSQFGYTF.

V and J are TRBV27 and TRBJ2-1; D unclear. Trimming took 2 bases from V and 9 from J, leaving 11 bases between them. Germline CDR1 MNHEY, CDR2 SMNVEV (reference sequence). The CDR3 covers 13 residues. DNA of the CDR3: TGTGCCAGCAGTTTAGCCTACAGTACTGAGCAGTTCTTC. Translating gives CASSLAYSTEQFF.

V usage is TRBV19 and J usage is TRBJ1-5, with D possibly TRBD1 on 6 matching bases. Looked up from germline, CDR1 is LNHDA and CDR2 is SQIVND (reference sequence). The CDR3 has 15 amino acids. V dropped 7 bases and J dropped 0 bases, with 13 bases sitting between them. The CDR3 nucleotides are TGTGCCAGTATGAGGACAGCGGATAGCAATCAGCCCCAGCATTTT. Amino acids: CASMRTADSNQPQHF.

The chain carries TRBV11-2 and TRBJ2-7; 8 bases are shared with TRBD2. From germline, CDR1 is SGHAT and CDR2 FQNNGV. Trimming removed 3 bases from V and 3 bases from J; junction bases left unmatched: 1. This CDR3 has 13 residues. The CDR3 DNA sequence: TGTGCCAGCAGCTTCGGGGGGGGCTACGAGCAGTACTTC. Residues: CASSFGGGYEQYF.

This clone occurred a few times. This sequence joins TRBV29-1 and TRBJ1-1, with D uncertain. The CDR3 is 10 residues long. V dropped 4 bases and J dropped 7 bases, with 7 bases sitting between them. Germline V lookup: CDR1 SQVTM, CDR2 ANQGSEA. The CDR3 region is CSVARSEAFF. CDR3 DNA sequence: TGCAGCGTTGCACGGAGTGAAGCTTTCTTT.

The V call is TRBV23-1, the J call TRBJ2-7; TRBD2 agrees at 7 bases. TRBV23-1 is filed as an ORF, its function uncertain. After removal of 0 bases from V and 2 bases from J, the junction contained 13 bases not matched to a gene. The CDR3 is made up of 18 amino acids. The CDR3 here is CASSQSSAGRARTYEQYF. The CDR3 DNA follows: TGCGCCAGCAGTCAATCCAGTGCGGGGAGGGCCCGAACCTACGAGCAGTACTTC.

Only one count was recorded for this clone. The CDR3 is CASSSSRDYGYTF. The CDR3, as DNA: TGTGCCAGCAGTTCGTCCAGGGACTATGGCTACACCTTC. This sequence joins TRBV28 and TRBJ1-2, with D possibly being TRBD1 (5 bases). CDR3 length equals 13 residues. Germline lookup yields CDR1 MDHEN and CDR2 SYDVKM. V shed 4 bases and J shed 3 bases, with 9 bases lying between them.

Only one count was recorded for this clone. V gene TRBV9 combines with J gene TRBJ2-4; 9 nucleotides line up with TRBD2. The CDR3 sequence is 15 residues long. Germline trimming cut 2 bases from V and 7 bases from J; bases unmatched to any gene: 7. From germline, CDR1 is SGDLS and CDR2 YYNGEE. The CDR3 bases are TGTGCCAGCAGCGTTAGCGGGAGTCTGGGTAACATTCAGTACTTC. It codes for CASSVSGSLGNIQYF.

The gene calls are TRBV30 and TRBJ2-7; D is unclear. Germline V gene sequence: CDR1 GTSNPN, CDR2 SVGIG (reference sequence). Between the trimmed V and J ends, which lost 0 bases and 0 bases, there was a span of 18 bases. The CDR3 length is 17 residues. This CDR3 reads CAWSVLADTGSSYEQYF. In DNA form, the CDR3 reads TGTGCCTGGAGTGTACTGGCCGATACGGGTAGCTCCTACGAGCAGTACTTC.

The V and J genes are TRBV7-6 and TRBJ2-7; 7 bases fit TRBD2. Germline values: CDR1 SGHVS, CDR2 FNYEAQ. The J segment lost 5 bases and the V segment lost 2 bases, leaving 6 bases of the junction unmatched. The CDR3 runs to 14 residues. CDR3 sequence (DNA): TGTGCCAGCAGCTTAACGAGCGGGACCAACGAGCAGTACTTC. It is translated as CASSLTSGTNEQYF.

This chain connects TRBV6-4 to TRBJ2-3; 8 bases map to TRBD2. V was clipped by 5 bases and J by 1 base; unmatched bases: 5. From germline, CDR1 is MRHNA and CDR2 SNTAGT. The CDR3 extends over 15 amino acids. Here the CDR3 reads CASSLQAGGTDTQYF. The CDR3 region has the DNA TGTGCCAGCAGTCTTCAAGCGGGAGGCACAGATACGCAGTATTTT.

This chain links TRBV4-2 with TRBJ1-4; 8 bases agree with TRBD1. Germline V gene data show CDR1 as LGHNA and CDR2 as YNFKEQ. The CDR3 sequence is 15 residues long. V shed 3 bases, J shed 4 bases, and the junction held 4 bases outside the gene matches. The CDR3 region is CASSQVGTGNEKLFF. The CDR3 DNA is TGTGCCAGCAGCCAGGTCGGGACAGGTAATGAAAAACTGTTTTTT.

The genes are TRBV7-8 and TRBJ2-3; TRBD2 matches 7 bases. J lost 2 bases, V lost 3 bases, and 5 bases had no gene match. Germline-derived CDR1 and CDR2 are SGHVS and FQNEAQ. The CDR3 is made up of 15 amino acids. DNA for the CDR3: TGTGCCAGCAGCTTGACCCTAGCGGCCACAGATACGCAGTATTTT. Protein: CASSLTLAATDTQYF.

The chain recombines TRBV7-9 with TRBJ2-1; tentatively, D is TRBD2 (6 bases). CDR1 and CDR2 (germline): SEHNR, FQNEAQ (reference sequence). This CDR3 has 15 residues. V lost 5 bases and J 3 bases, leaving 14 bases between the germline ends. CDR3 residues: CASSRLGSGYNEQFF. In DNA, the CDR3 is TGTGCCAGCAGCCGCCTCGGTAGCGGCTACAATGAGCAGTTCTTC.

This clone showed up just once. The CDR3 DNA is TGCGCCAGCAGTCAACCCCCCCGGACTAGCGGGAGAAAGGGCTACGAGCAGTACTTC. Protein sequence: CASSQPPRTSGRKGYEQYF. The chain employs TRBV23-1 and TRBJ2-7, with TRBD2 matching 13 bases. TRBV23-1 falls under the ORF class, with uncertain function. V was clipped by 2 bases and J by 3 bases; unmatched bases: 13. CDR3 size: 19 residues.

The V gene is TRBV6-4, the J gene TRBJ2-1, with 8 nucleotides matching TRBD2. This CDR3 is built from 15 residues. Germline CDR1 is MRHNA and CDR2 is SNTAGT. V lost 3 bases, J lost 0 bases, and 1 base stayed unmatched. CDR3 bases: TGTGCCAGCAGTGAGGCGGGAGGCTCCTACAATGAGCAGTTCTTC. This sequence encodes CASSEAGGSYNEQFF.

The chain uses TRBV11-2 and TRBJ2-7; D may be TRBD1 or TRBD2 (6 bases each). V dropped 5 bases and J dropped 2 bases, with 13 bases sitting between them. Germline CDR1 reads SGHAT; CDR2 reads FQNNGV. This CDR3 is built from 14 residues. CDR3 bases: TGTGCCAGCAGCCTAGGGGGGCGGACCTACGAGCAGTACTTC. Encoded protein: CASSLGGRTYEQYF.

The chain joins TRBV6-1 to TRBJ2-7, with 9 bases lining up with TRBD2. CDR3 length equals 14 residues. Trimming removed 11 bases from V and 2 bases from J; junction bases left unmatched: 10. Germline values: CDR1 MNHNS, CDR2 SASEGT. This chain's CDR3 is CASGRGRDTYEQYF. CDR3 in DNA: TGTGCCTCTGGGCGCGGGAGGGATACCTACGAGCAGTACTTC.

The rearrangement joins TRBV27 to TRBJ2-2; TRBD1 might be the D (5 bases). V was trimmed by 0 bases and J by 7 bases, leaving 12 bases between them. This CDR3 has 15 residues. Per germline, CDR1 MNHEY and CDR2 SMNVEV (reference sequence). CDR3 in DNA: TGTGCCAGCAGTTTATCCGGGCCAAGGGGCGGGGAGCTGTTTTTT. This sequence encodes CASSLSGPRGGELFF.